This T cell receptor beta chain was observed in a study of PD-L1 blockade in urothelial cancer. Study at large: The researchers analyzed blood 3 weeks (second dose) and 6 weeks after treatment start.

This table comes from immunoSEQ multiplex PCR, and its TCRdb copy is limited to in-frame clones, with some not included. The sample contains tens of thousands of clones, around 82% of which appear only once. Patients' cancers were locally advanced or metastatic urothelial carcinomas. A total of 1 to 8 samples per patient were collected pretreatment and on-treatment. Per germline, CDR1 SGHNT and CDR2 YYREEE (reference sequence). The length of the CDR3 is 13 residues. V dropped 4 bases and J dropped 8 bases, with 13 bases sitting between them. The origin of this receptor is a man aged 65-85 years with urothelial cancer. This sample comprised PBMCs, obtained around atezolizumab (anti-PD-L1) treatment. The rearrangement links TRBV5-4 to TRBJ2-1, with D tentatively TRBD1 (5 bases). CDR3 loop: CASSASWGYEQFF. The CDR3 DNA sequence: TGTGCCAGCAGCGCCTCCTGGGGCTATGAGCAGTTCTTC.